This TCR beta chain was identified during a study of OX40 agonist ivuxolimab in advanced cancers. Overall study findings and caveats: CD4+ and CD8+ blood T cells expanded clonally by week 6 at 0.1 to 3.0 mg/kg.

Profiled with immunoSEQ multiplex PCR; TCRdb holds only in-frame clones, not every one. This sample has 55,000 to 70,000 clones, with 84% found just once. As to this clone: Antigen: not known.

The sequenced sample was CD4+ or CD8+ T cells sorted from blood, obtained in a trial of the OX40 agonist ivuxolimab. The source of this sequence is an adult with an advanced solid tumor such as melanoma, head and neck, liver or kidney cancer.

The chain's CDR3 is CASSRSDEGEGYTF. In DNA, the CDR3 is TGCGCCAGCAGCCGGTCCGATGAGGGGGAGGGCTACACCTTC. V usage is TRBV4-1 and J usage is TRBJ1-2, with D perhaps TRBD1 (6 bases). The V gene lost 4 bases and the J gene lost 8 bases, with 17 bases spanning the gap. The CDR3 has 14 amino acids. The germline gives CDR1 MGHRA, CDR2 YSYEKL.